What follows are 16 T cell receptor beta chains derived from one specimen sequenced in a study of blood T cell repertoires in COVID-19. Using immunoSEQ multiplex PCR, the repertoire was profiled, and TCRdb retains in-frame clones only, with some absent. The sample lists hundreds of thousands of clones, around four fifths seen once, with 15% to 20% in the top ten. The sequencing sample was made of peripheral blood. All receptors come from a young man with active or convalescent COVID-19.

This rearrangement joins TRBV27 to TRBJ1-6; weak D call: TRBD1 (5 bases). Germline V gene data show CDR1 as MNHEY and CDR2 as SMNVEV (reference sequence). V was clipped by 3 bases and J by 7 bases, with 16 bases between them. The CDR3 is 16 amino acids. CDR3 nucleotide sequence: TGTGCCAGCAGTTTTTTGTCAGGGATAAGCAATTCACCCCTCCACTTT. Protein: CASSFLSGISNSPLHF.

The chain employs TRBV6-2 or TRBV6-3 and TRBJ2-5, with D hard to call. Trimming took 0 bases from V and 3 from J, leaving 8 bases between them. The V gene's germline CDR1 is MNHEY and CDR2 SVGEGT. This CDR3 is 14 amino acids long. CDR3 coding DNA: TGTGCCAGCAGTTACTCCACCCGCGAAGAGACCCAGTACTTC. This codes for CASSYSTREETQYF.

The chain employs TRBV21-1 and TRBJ2-3; the table's D gene call, TRBD2, was not cross checked with the DNA. TRBV21-1 is described as a pseudogene. The CDR3 sequence is 12 residues long. The CDR3 DNA reads as TGTGCCAGCAGCAGCGGGGGGGATACGCAGTATTTT. It yields the protein CASSSGGDTQYF.

This rearrangement joins TRBV4-3 to TRBJ2-3, with D maybe TRBD2 (5 bases). The CDR3 is made up of 13 amino acids. Per germline, CDR1 LGHNA and CDR2 YSLEER. V was clipped by 3 bases and J by 5 bases, with 9 bases between them. The CDR3 nucleotides read TGCGCCAGCAGCCAGAGGGCGGGAGATACGCAGTATTTT. It codes for CASSQRAGDTQYF.

The table lists this clone with a count of one. CDR3 sequence reads: CASSSQGQPQHF. Here the CDR3 DNA reads TGTGCCAGCAGCTCGCAGGGTCAGCCCCAGCATTTT. The chain uses TRBV5-6 and TRBJ1-5; maybe TRBD1 (5 bases). CDR1 is SGHDT and CDR2 is YYEEEE in the germline V gene. Trimming took off 3 bases at V and 6 bases at J, with 7 bases between the two ends. The CDR3 totals 12 residues.

The chain joins TRBV10-2 to TRBJ1-4, with D tentatively TRBD1 (5 bases). Trimming left V 3 bases short and J 2 bases short, with 13 bases between. The CDR3 extends over 16 amino acids. Germline V gene sequence: CDR1 WSHSY, CDR2 SAAADI. CDR3 bases: TGCGCCAGCAGTGAAAGCGGGGGTTGGACTAATGAAAAACTGTTTTTT. Translating it yields CASSESGGWTNEKLFF.

The rearrangement links TRBV5-1 to TRBJ1-1, with D uncertain. CDR3 length: 14 amino acids. CDR1 is SGHRS and CDR2 is YFSETQ in the germline V gene. V lost 5 bases, J lost 4 bases, and 15 bases lay in between. The CDR3 sequence: CASSYAPGSTEAFF. CDR3 nucleotides: TGCGCCAGCAGTTACGCGCCTGGGAGCACTGAAGCTTTCTTT.

The V call is TRBV11-3, the J call TRBJ1-1, with 9 bases that match TRBD1. Trimming took 4 bases from V and 1 from J; bases not matched to a gene: 10. From germline, CDR1 is SGHNT and CDR2 YENEEA. CDR3 size: 17 residues. The CDR3 coding sequence is TGTGCCAGCAGCTACGGGACAGGGCGGTCCCCGAACACTGAAGCTTTCTTT. Encoded protein: CASSYGTGRSPNTEAFF.

The J gene is TRBJ2-7, the V gene TRBV6-2 or TRBV6-3, with D perhaps matching TRBD2 (7 bases). The V gene lost 5 bases and the J gene lost 4 bases, with 18 bases spanning the gap. CDR3 length: 15 residues. The germline CDR1 and CDR2 sequences are MNHEY and SVGEGT. This CDR3 reads CASSDGGGVIYEQYF. The CDR3 bases are TGTGCCAGCAGTGATGGGGGGGGCGTTATTTACGAGCAGTACTTC.

The chain carries TRBV28 and TRBJ1-2, with a weak D call TRBD1 (5 bases). V was trimmed by 5 bases and J by 8 bases, leaving 21 bases between them. CDR1 and CDR2 from the germline V gene are MDHEN and SYDVKM. The length of the CDR3 is 15 residues. CDR3 region: CASSPDSLSGLGYTF. The CDR3 coding sequence is TGTGCCAGCAGTCCAGACAGCCTTTCGGGCCTAGGCTACACCTTC.

V usage is TRBV7-9 and J usage is TRBJ2-7; 10 bases are a match to TRBD2. V gave up 4 bases and J gave up 0 bases; unmatched junction bases: 6. The CDR3 length is 16 residues. Germline loops: CDR1 SEHNR, CDR2 FQNEAQ (reference sequence). DNA for the CDR3: TGTGCCAGCAGCTCATACGGACTAGCGGACTCCTACGAGCAGTACTTC. Its protein is CASSSYGLADSYEQYF.

This sequence joins TRBV7-2 and TRBJ2-7; the match to TRBD2 covers 9 bases. CDR1 is SGHTA, CDR2 FQGNSA, per germline. Unmatched junction bases numbered 13, after V lost 6 bases and J lost 7 bases. The CDR3 loop spans 15 amino acids. CDR3 bases: TGTGCCAGCAGGATACTAGCGGGTGGGGTGGGAGAGCAGTACTTC. It yields the protein CASRILAGGVGEQYF.

The CDR3 protein is CASSESRGTEAFF. For the CDR3, the DNA is TGCGCCAGCAGTGAGTCACGAGGCACTGAAGCTTTCTTT. V usage is TRBV10-1 and J usage is TRBJ1-1; D gene uncertain. Germline values: CDR1 WNHNN, CDR2 SYGVQD (reference sequence). The CDR3 is 13 amino acids. V lost 0 bases and J 4 bases, leaving 6 bases between the germline ends.

The chain couples TRBV11-2 to TRBJ2-7, with D maybe TRBD1 (6 bases). Trimming took 1 base from V and 5 from J, leaving 12 bases between them. CDR3 length equals 14 residues. Germline CDR1 and CDR2: SGHAT and FQNNGV. CDR3: CASSLGGRGHEQYF. CDR3 in DNA: TGTGCCAGCAGCTTAGGGGGCAGGGGCCACGAGCAGTACTTC.

The chain employs TRBV6-5 and TRBJ2-2; TRBD1 matches 7 bases. Germline values: CDR1 MNHEY, CDR2 SVGAGI. The CDR3 loop spans 12 amino acids. J was trimmed by 7 bases and V by 6 bases; bases with no gene match: 2. CDR3 DNA sequence: TGTGCCAGCAGGCCAGGGGGCGGGGAGCTGTTTTTT. Amino acids: CASRPGGGELFF.

The J gene is TRBJ2-3, the V gene TRBV30; maybe TRBD2 (5 bases). V was clipped by 4 bases and J by 2 bases, with 13 bases between them. Germline CDR1 is GTSNPN and CDR2 is SVGIG (reference sequence). This CDR3 has 14 amino acids. The CDR3 is CAWTAGLTTDTQYF. CDR3 sequence (DNA): TGTGCCTGGACGGCGGGTCTCACCACAGATACGCAGTATTTT.